This TCR beta chain derives from a study of control samples from healthy donors and cancer patients (dated by TCRdb to 2018 to 2021). Library preparation used the immunoSEQ multiplex PCR assay. In its TCRdb copy, this immuneACCESS table keeps in-frame sequences only and misses some clones. Where compared with another copy, unresolved V genes explain less than half of these, and the others have no known cause. This sample gives 150,000 to 200,000 clones in total; about 94% of them show up just once. The ten most abundant clones make up 14% of the sample. The germline V gene yields SGDLS for CDR1 and YYNGEE for CDR2. Counted from cysteine to phenylalanine, this CDR3 has 15 amino acids. The kept DNA is CDR3 alone, 45 bases in frame from the first base. After removal of 2 bases from V and 0 bases from J, the junction retains 4 bases not matched to a gene. As concerns this clone: Its antigen remains unidentified. Per-base quality was not reported, and no clone a single base away is much larger than it.

Sample: PBMCs. The receptor comes from a man aged 55 to 70 with colorectal cancer. The V and J genes are TRBV9 and TRBJ2-7; 8 bases in the middle match TRBD2. The CDR3 reads CASSVPREGSYEQYF. The DNA sequence is given as TGTGCCAGCAGCGTTCCCCGGGAGGGCTCCTACGAGCAGTACTTC.